Detailed here is one TCR beta chain. Its antigen is still unknown. Per-base qualities were not stored, and no clone one base away is much larger. Per the germline V gene, ENHRY is the CDR1 and SYGVKD is the CDR2. Inclusive of the bounding cysteine and phenylalanine, the CDR3 is 16 residues long. Kept here is only the CDR3 DNA, which spans 48 bases and is read in frame from base 1. V was cut back by 0 bases and J by 0 bases, leaving a gap of 8 bases between them. At one collaborating source in Seattle, patients were enrolled during active infection and were followed longitudinally through the course of disease. The collaborating institutions used their own protocols to collect whole blood in K2EDTA tubes. For TCRbeta analysis, collaborators shipped samples as frozen whole blood, isolated PBMCs, or DNA extracted from either of those sample types. These data belong to a study of blood T cell repertoires in COVID-19 (dated by TCRdb to 2018 to 2021). About the full investigation: Collaborator samples came from the United States, Italy and Spain and covered acute and convalescent phases of COVID-19. The material from the prospective study consisted of cDNA or gDNA derived from T cells, B-cell-depleted T cells, or PBMCs. Subjects who had been exposed to COVID-19, were actively infected with it, or had recovered from it provided the deeply sampled blood TCRbeta repertoires that made up the dataset. The repertoires were released in a freely available public database intended as a resource for research on the immune response to SARS-CoV-2. Samples were obtained from the ongoing ImmuneRACE study (first 160 participants) and from 950 to 1,500 subjects provided by 6 global collaborators. A de-identified subject ID, COVID-19 status, age in years and sex were almost always included in the sample metadata. Where HLA class I and class II types were available, the types were taken from metadata supplied by the sample provider, not from assay-based typing. What the research found in general, with its limitations: How much clinical and demographic metadata was included differed by source and by participant, and the metadata was provided uncurated.

TCRbeta CDR3 regions were amplified from genomic DNA using the immunoSEQ Assay, a bias-controlled multiplex PCR. Under the source paper's analysis protocol: The number of nucleated cells in each sample was estimated from the amplification of reference gene primers within the assay. Sequence reads were collapsed and filtered to measure the absolute abundance of every unique TCRbeta CDR3 rearrangement. For each sample, productive Simpson clonality was calculated as the square root of Simpson's diversity index over productive rearrangements. Sourced from immuneACCESS, this table was stored by TCRdb with only in-frame sequences that have V and J called. A share of the clones is absent; for the studies checked, an unresolved V gene accounts for under half, and the remainder has no known explanation. V and J calls plus clone size are reproduced from that table; the DNA served to infer D and trimming. The sample includes 150,000 to 200,000 clones, with around 79% observed a single time. The ten largest account for over 5% of the sample.

Source material: peripheral blood. The sequence was obtained from a woman aged 40 to 49 with COVID-19, enrolled during active disease. This chain joins TRBV10-3 to TRBJ2-2; the D region possibly corresponds to TRBD2 (6 bases align). The nucleotide sequence reads TGTGCCATCAGTGAGTCCGGGAGAGCGAACACCGGGGAGCTGTTTTTT. This translates into CAISESGRANTGELFF.